This TCR beta chain emerged from a study of T cell repertoires in cytomegalovirus infection. On the study more broadly: CMV epitopes used comprised recently identified HLA-C-restricted ones and well-studied HLA-B-restricted ones. TCR beta signatures that were public indicated CMV infection and matching HLA type.

A single record per CDR3 protein comes from TCRdb applying MiXCR to the reads. The table shows about 160,000 distinct CDR3 sequences, with less than 25% occurring only once. Trimming cost V 2 bases and J 10 bases, with 9 bases left between them. Germline lookup yields CDR1 LGHNA and CDR2 YNFKEQ. CDR3 length equals 12 residues. In the case of this clonotype: Its antigen remains unidentified.

Findings of the study overall: HLA-C-restricted, CMV-specific TCR beta clonotypes were dominant ex vivo.

This clonotype was obtained from a human donor in good health (CMV status not recorded). Some clones in this sample may be carry-over from other donors' samples. Sequences were derived from CD8+ T cells from cultured PBMCs, sampled from culture after CMV antigen stimulation. The chain recombines TRBV4-2 with TRBJ2-1; no firm D call. The chain's CDR3 is CASSQSSLEQFF. For the CDR3, the DNA is TGTGCCAGCAGCCAAAGCTCTTTAGAGCAGTTCTTC.